These T cell receptor beta chains were read from a single sample in a study of CD8 T cells in Susac syndrome. One entry per CDR3 protein, called by TCRdb with MiXCR from the immunoSEQ multiplex PCR reads. Here the sample spans more than 130,000 distinct CDR3 sequences, 94% being singletons. The specimen was CD8+ T cells from PBMCs. The receptors stem from a human donor in good health. Both conserved end residues are part of each CDR3. A D gene is named only where the DNA matches it firmly. The listing skips clone size in some rows; elsewhere it reads once, few, many or a size class.

D gene,J gene,V gene,clone size,CDR3 DNA,CDR3 protein
.,TRBJ2-7,TRBV3-1,.,TGTGCCAGCAGCCAATTGGGGGACGAGCAGTACTTC,CASSQLGDEQYF
.,TRBJ1-2,TRBV20-1,.,TGCAGTGCTCACCATTATATGTCTAACTATGGCTACACCTTC,CSAHHYMSNYGYTF
.,TRBJ1-4,TRBV5-4,.,TGTGCCAGCAGCGGAGGTACTGAAAAACTGTTTTTT,CASSGGTEKLFF
TRBD2,TRBJ2-3,TRBV30,.,TGTGCCTGGAGCTTACTAGCGGGTGGTGCAGATACGCAGTATTTT,CAWSLLAGGADTQYF
.,TRBJ1-1,TRBV20-1,.,TGCAGTGCTGCCCCAGTAAACACTGAAGCTTTCTTT,CSAAPVNTEAFF
TRBD1,TRBJ2-7,TRBV28,.,TGTGCCAACGGGACCGGGACAGCACCCTACGAGCAGTACTTC,CANGTGTAPYEQYF
TRBD2,TRBJ2-1,TRBV27,.,TGTGCCAGCAGTTTATCGGGGACTAGCGGGAACAATGAGCAGTTCTTC,CASSLSGTSGNNEQFF
.,TRBJ2-7,TRBV4-2,.,TGTGCCAGCAGCCAAGCCGGGCCGTACGAGCAGTACTTC,CASSQAGPYEQYF
.,TRBJ2-3,TRBV29-1,.,TGCAGCGTCAGGTACCTAAATTCGGATACGCAGTATTTT,CSVRYLNSDTQYF
.,TRBJ1-2,TRBV29-1,once,TGCAGCGTCGACCCCCCGGGAGGAGGCTACACCTTC,CSVDPPGGGYTF
.,TRBJ2-7,TRBV5-6,.,TGTGCCAGCAGCTTGTTTGGCTATTCATCACTTTACGAGCAGTACTTC,CASSLFGYSSLYEQYF
.,TRBJ2-1,TRBV7-7,.,TGTGCCAGCAGCTTAGTAGCGCAACCCAACTACAATGAGCAGTTCTTC,CASSLVAQPNYNEQFF
TRBD1,TRBJ2-7,TRBV6-5,.,TGTGCCACGACGGGACAGGACGACTCCTACGAGCAGTACTTC,CATTGQDDSYEQYF
.,TRBJ1-2,TRBV27,.,TGTGCCAGCAGTTGGGGGACGGCCTATGGCTACACCTTC,CASSWGTAYGYTF
TRBD1,TRBJ2-1,TRBV13,.,TGTGCCAGCAGCCCGGGACAGATATACAATGAGCAGTTCTTC,CASSPGQIYNEQFF
.,TRBJ2-5,TRBV7-2,few,TGTGCCAGCAGCTTAGTTGCGGGCGCTTGGGAGACCCAGTACTTC,CASSLVAGAWETQYF
TRBD2,TRBJ2-7,TRBV27,few,TGTGCCAGCAGTGTGACTAGCGGGAGCTACGAGCAGTACTTC,CASSVTSGSYEQYF
.,TRBJ1-5,TRBV7-9,.,TGTGCCGCGGGAGCCAAAAATAGCAATCAGCCCCAGCATTTT,CAAGAKNSNQPQHF
.,TRBJ2-7,TRBV12-3/TRBV12-4,.,TGTGCCAGCAGTTTCGCTCCCGCCTACGAGCAGTACTTC,CASSFAPAYEQYF
TRBD2,TRBJ2-1,TRBV7-2,.,TGTGCCAGCAGCTTAACCTCGCCGCGGGGGGTGGACAATGAGCAGTTCTTC,CASSLTSPRGVDNEQFF
.,TRBJ2-2,TRBV27,once,TGTGCCAGCAGTTTAGGCTTAGTGATGCTCGGCACCGGGGAGCTGTTTTTT,CASSLGLVMLGTGELFF
.,TRBJ2-7,TRBV28,.,TGTGCCAGCAGGAGGCGGGGGCTCGAGCAGTACTTC,CASRRRGLEQYF
TRBD2,TRBJ2-7,TRBV29-1,.,TGCAGCGGGACTAGCTCCTACGAGCAGTACTTC,CSGTSSYEQYF
.,TRBJ2-5,TRBV29-1,.,TGCAGCCTAATCCAAGAGACCCAGTACTTC,CSLIQETQYF
TRBD1,TRBJ2-7,TRBV28,.,TGTGCCAGCAGAAGCCCAGGACAGGGTTTCGACGAGCAGTACTTC,CASRSPGQGFDEQYF
.,TRBJ2-1,TRBV15,.,TGTGCCACCAGCAGAGTAGGGGGCTACAATGAGCAGTTCTTC,CATSRVGGYNEQFF
.,TRBJ2-2,TRBV27,.,TGTGCCAGCAGTTTACGTGACAGGAACACCGGGGAGCTGTTTTTT,CASSLRDRNTGELFF
TRBD2,TRBJ2-1,TRBV5-1,.,TGCGCCAGCAGCTTAGCGGGAGTTGTCGATGAGCAGTTCTTC,CASSLAGVVDEQFF
TRBD1,TRBJ1-2,TRBV27,.,TGTGCCAGCCCGACAGGGACTAACTATGGCTACACCTTC,CASPTGTNYGYTF
TRBD1,TRBJ1-2,TRBV27,.,TGTGCCAGCAGTTTTGCCCAGGGGGACTATGGCTACACCTTC,CASSFAQGDYGYTF
.,TRBJ1-1,TRBV29-1,few,TGCACCGAGGGGAACACTGAAGCTTTCTTT,CTEGNTEAFF
.,TRBJ2-7,TRBV12-3/TRBV12-4,.,TGTGCCAGCAGTGGGACTGTAAGCTCCTACGAGCAGTACTTC,CASSGTVSSYEQYF
TRBD1,TRBJ2-1,TRBV27,.,TGTGCCAGCAGTCCGGGACAGGGGTTAAGAGTGAATGAGCAGTTCTTC,CASSPGQGLRVNEQFF
TRBD1,TRBJ2-7,TRBV7-6,.,TGTGCCAGCAGCTTCGGGGACAGGGACTACGAGCAGTACTTC,CASSFGDRDYEQYF
.,TRBJ1-1,TRBV19,.,TGTGCCAGTAGACTTCTTGAGGACACTGAAGCTTTCTTT,CASRLLEDTEAFF
.,TRBJ2-1,TRBV9,.,TGTGCCAGCAGCGTAGGCGGCGACAATGAGCAGTTCTTC,CASSVGGDNEQFF
TRBD2,TRBJ2-7,TRBV6-2/TRBV6-3,.,TGTGCCAGCAGTTACCTGCTAGCGGTGGCCTACGAGCAGTACTTC,CASSYLLAVAYEQYF
.,TRBJ2-2,TRBV11-2,.,TGTGCCAGCAGCCCAGAACTAGAAGGAGGGGAGCTGTTTTTT,CASSPELEGGELFF
.,TRBJ2-1,TRBV4-3,.,TGCGCCAGCAGCCAAGGGGACGGTCTCGGGAATGAGCAGTTCTTC,CASSQGDGLGNEQFF
.,TRBJ2-1,TRBV5-6,once,TGTGCCAGCAGCCCCGACGGGAACAACAATGAGCAGTTCTTC,CASSPDGNNNEQFF
.,TRBJ2-7,TRBV27,.,TGTGCCAGCAGTCCTAGTCCGGGGAGCGAGCAGTACTTC,CASSPSPGSEQYF
.,TRBJ2-7,TRBV13,.,TGTGCCAGCAGCCCCACCGGGACCACCTACGAGCAGTACTTC,CASSPTGTTYEQYF
.,TRBJ1-1,TRBV1,.,TGCACCAGCAGCCAATCTTGGACAGGAACTTACGCTTTCTTT,CTSSQSWTGTYAFF
.,TRBJ1-1,TRBV6-2/TRBV6-3,.,TGTGCCAGCAGTTACCATCAGAACACTGAAGCTTTCTTT,CASSYHQNTEAFF
TRBD2,TRBJ2-1,TRBV19,once,TGTGCCAGTAGTATAGGGCGCGGGAGGTACAATGAGCAGTTCTTC,CASSIGRGRYNEQFF
TRBD2,TRBJ2-5,TRBV27,.,TGTGCCAGCAGTTCCGGGACTAGCGGCAACCAAGAGACCCAGTACTTC,CASSSGTSGNQETQYF
.,TRBJ1-1,TRBV30,.,TGTGCCTGGACTTCTCCTCTACGATGGGAAGCTTTCTTT,CAWTSPLRWEAFF
TRBD2,TRBJ2-1,TRBV20-1,.,TGCAGTGCTAAGGTACTAGCGGAATACAATGAGCAGTTCTTC,CSAKVLAEYNEQFF
.,TRBJ1-5,TRBV15,.,TGTGCCACCAGCAGAGATCAACAGGGAAATCAGCCCCAGCATTTT,CATSRDQQGNQPQHF
.,TRBJ2-7,TRBV2,.,TGTGCCAGCAGGGGGACAAGTAACTACGAGCAGTACTTC,CASRGTSNYEQYF
.,TRBJ1-5,TRBV13,.,TGTGCCAGCAGCTTTGGGGTGAGCAATCAGCCCCAGCATTTT,CASSFGVSNQPQHF
TRBD2,TRBJ2-5,TRBV29-1,.,TGCAGCGTTTACCGCCCGGGGCTAGCGGGACCAGAGACCCAGTACTTC,CSVYRPGLAGPETQYF
TRBD2,TRBJ2-3,TRBV28,.,TGTGCCAGCAGTAATAGCGGGAGGGCCTTCGCAGATACGCAGTATTTT,CASSNSGRAFADTQYF
TRBD2,TRBJ2-1,TRBV29-1,.,TGCAGCGTTGAAGATGCGGGAGCGAATGTAGATGAGCAGTTCTTC,CSVEDAGANVDEQFF
.,TRBJ2-3,TRBV24-1,.,TGTGCCACCAGTGATTTACTCGGGAGCACAGATACGCAGTATTTT,CATSDLLGSTDTQYF
.,TRBJ2-1,TRBV20-1,.,TGCAGTGCTAGGGGTAGCGGCCCAATGTTCTACAATGAGCAGTTCTTC,CSARGSGPMFYNEQFF
.,TRBJ2-7,TRBV28,.,TGTGCCAGCAGTTCCAACCGGAACTCCTACGAGCAGTACTTC,CASSSNRNSYEQYF
.,TRBJ1-2,TRBV7-6,.,TGTGCCAGCAGCTTAGTGGTGGACAACAGCTATGGCTACACCTTC,CASSLVVDNSYGYTF
.,TRBJ2-5,TRBV2,.,TGTGCCAGCGCCCCCCTAGCGAGCCGAGAAGAGACCCAGTACTTC,CASAPLASREETQYF
.,TRBJ1-5,TRBV27,.,TGTGCCAGCAGTTTGGTGGGGAGCAATCAGCCCCAGCATTTT,CASSLVGSNQPQHF